This T cell receptor (beta chain) stems from a study of blood T cell repertoires in COVID-19. At the level of the study: COVID-19 samples from acute and convalescent phases originated in the United States, Italy and Spain.

Seattle patient enrollment occurred during active infection, with longitudinal follow-up thereafter. The CDR3 runs 13 residues. Germline values: CDR1 LNHDA, CDR2 SQIVND (reference sequence). Trimming at V came to 3 bases and at J to 7 bases, leaving 0 bases not matched to a gene. Method: immunoSEQ multiplex PCR; TCRdb's copy keeps in-frame clones and lacks some. Among about 43,000 clones, about 87% were seen once, and the ten largest hold nearly 4%. Sequenced: peripheral blood. This TCR came from a man aged 35-49 years with COVID-19, enrolled during active disease. V usage is TRBV19 and J usage is TRBJ1-5; 10 bases line up with TRBD1. In nucleotides, the CDR3 is TGTGCCAGTAGTATGACAGGGGGCCAGCCCCAGCATTTT. Protein sequence: CASSMTGGQPQHF.